The 2 T cell receptor beta chains below were found in one sample sequenced in a study of shared clonotypes between healthy human individuals. Libraries were prepared by immunoSEQ multiplex PCR; TCRdb keeps only in-frame clonotypes and omits some of them. This sample carries 760,000 or so clones, just over 95% of them seen once, and the ten largest clones take about 0.21%. Naive CD8 populations comprised CD45RO-negative cells positively selected for CCR7, excluding terminally differentiated effector memory CD45RA+ cells. The sample consisted of naive CD8+ T cells sorted from blood. These receptors were collected from a man aged 25 to 40 in good health.

The chain links TRBV10-3 to TRBJ2-3; 7 bases line up with TRBD2. The germline CDR1 and CDR2 sequences are ENHRY and SYGVKD. V lost 4 bases to trimming and J lost 2 bases; unmatched junction nucleotides: 3. The CDR3 consists of 14 residues. Here the CDR3 reads CAISAGRVTDTQYF. CDR3 sequence (DNA): TGTGCCATCAGTGCGGGGAGGGTCACAGATACGCAGTATTTT.

Of note for this clone: The identical CDR3 is also encoded by other nucleotide sequences in the sample. The chain recombines TRBV5-4 with TRBJ2-1, with D unclear. CDR3 size: 12 residues. Germline CDR1 reads SGHNT; CDR2 reads YYREEE (reference sequence). V lost 2 bases and J lost 5, with 5 bases in between. CDR3 sequence: CASSFLDNEQFF. The CDR3 DNA reads TGTGCCAGCAGCTTTCTAGACAATGAGCAGTTCTTC.